This T cell receptor beta chain comes out of a study of blood T cell repertoires in COVID-19. Study information: There were acute and convalescent COVID-19 samples, and they came from the United States, Italy and Spain.

J lost 4 bases, V lost 2 bases, and 3 bases had no gene match. There are 15 residues in the CDR3. Germline V lookup: CDR1 MGHRA, CDR2 YSYEKL. Per the original data handling: Estimation of nucleated cell counts relied on the amplification of reference gene primers. Repertoires were generated with immunoSEQ multiplex PCR, while TCRdb's copy carries only in-frame clones and drops some. For V, J and clone size, that table is used; D and trimming come from the DNA. The sample has 200,000 or so clones, 84% seen once. Sequencing was carried out using peripheral blood. The chain employs TRBV4-1 and TRBJ1-3; 9 bases map to TRBD1. This TCR came from a woman in her sixties or seventies who had recovered from COVID-19. CDR3 residues: CASSQLGQGGNTIYF. In nucleotides, the CDR3 is TGCGCCAGCAGCCAACTGGGACAGGGAGGAAACACCATATATTTT.